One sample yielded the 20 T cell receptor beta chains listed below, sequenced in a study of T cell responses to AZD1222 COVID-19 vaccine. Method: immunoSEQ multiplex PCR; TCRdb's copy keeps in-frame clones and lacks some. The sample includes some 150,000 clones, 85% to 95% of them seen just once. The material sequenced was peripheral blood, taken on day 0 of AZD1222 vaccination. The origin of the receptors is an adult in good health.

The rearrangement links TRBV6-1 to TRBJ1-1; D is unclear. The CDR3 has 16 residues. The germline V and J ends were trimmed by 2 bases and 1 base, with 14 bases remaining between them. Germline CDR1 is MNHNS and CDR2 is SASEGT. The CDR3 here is CASSERRPPKNTEAFF. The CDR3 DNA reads TGTGCCAGCAGTGAAAGGAGGCCTCCCAAGAACACTGAAGCTTTCTTT.

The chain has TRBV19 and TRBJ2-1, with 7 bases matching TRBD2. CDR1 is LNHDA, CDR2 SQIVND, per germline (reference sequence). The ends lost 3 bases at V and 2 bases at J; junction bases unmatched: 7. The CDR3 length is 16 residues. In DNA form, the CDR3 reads TGTGCCAGTAGTATGGGGGAGGGGATACCCTACAATGAGCAGTTCTTC. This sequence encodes CASSMGEGIPYNEQFF.

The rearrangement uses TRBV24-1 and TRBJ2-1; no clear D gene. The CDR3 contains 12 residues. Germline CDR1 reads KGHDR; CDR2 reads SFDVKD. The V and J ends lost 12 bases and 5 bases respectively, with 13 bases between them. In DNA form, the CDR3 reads TGTGCCGCTGCTGGGGAACACAATGAGCAGTTCTTC. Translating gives CAAAGEHNEQFF.

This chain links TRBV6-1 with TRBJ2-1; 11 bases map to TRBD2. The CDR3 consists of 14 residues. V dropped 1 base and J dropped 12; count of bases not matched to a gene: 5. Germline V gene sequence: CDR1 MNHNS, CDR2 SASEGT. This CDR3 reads CASSEGLAGGLQFF. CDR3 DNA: TGTGCCAGCAGTGAAGGGCTAGCGGGGGGCCTGCAGTTCTTC.

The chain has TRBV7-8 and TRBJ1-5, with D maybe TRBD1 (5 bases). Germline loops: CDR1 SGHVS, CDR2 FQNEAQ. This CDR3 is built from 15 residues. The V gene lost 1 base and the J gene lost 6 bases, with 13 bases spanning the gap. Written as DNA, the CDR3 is TGTGCCAGCAGCTTAGGGGCAGGGCAGGGTCAGCCCCAGCATTTT. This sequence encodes CASSLGAGQGQPQHF.

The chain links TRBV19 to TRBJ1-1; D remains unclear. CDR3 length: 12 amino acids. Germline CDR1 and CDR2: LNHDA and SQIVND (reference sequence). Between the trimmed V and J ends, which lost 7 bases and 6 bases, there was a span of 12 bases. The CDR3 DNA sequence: TGTGCCAGTAAAAACCAAGGGTCTGAAGCTTTCTTT. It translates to CASKNQGSEAFF.

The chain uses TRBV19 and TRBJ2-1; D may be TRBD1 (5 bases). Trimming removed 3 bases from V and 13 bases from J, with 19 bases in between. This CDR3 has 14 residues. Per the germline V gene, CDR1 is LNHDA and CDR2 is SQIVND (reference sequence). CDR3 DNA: TGTGCCAGTAGTATGAACCCGCACCTAGGGGAACAGTTCTTC. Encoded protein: CASSMNPHLGEQFF. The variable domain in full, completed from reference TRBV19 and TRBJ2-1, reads DGGITQSPKYLFRKEGQNVTLSCEQNLNHDAMYWYRQDPGQGLRLIYYSQIVNDFQKGDIAEGYSVSREKKESFPLTVTSAQKNPTAFYLCASSMNPHLGEQFFGPGTRLTVL.

CDR3 bases: TGCGCCAGCAGCTTGGCGGGGGAGATAACTGAAGCTTTCTTT. This sequence encodes CASSLAGEITEAFF. The V and J genes are TRBV5-1 and TRBJ1-1; possible D gene TRBD1, 5 bases. The CDR3 runs 14 residues. CDR1 SGHRS and CDR2 YFSETQ come from the germline V gene. V lost 0 bases, J lost 5 bases, and 11 bases lay in between.

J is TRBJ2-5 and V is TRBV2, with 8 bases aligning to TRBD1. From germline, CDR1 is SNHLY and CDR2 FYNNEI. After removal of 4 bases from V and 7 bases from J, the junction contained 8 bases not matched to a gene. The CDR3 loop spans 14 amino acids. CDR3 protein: CASSGRTGTVTQYF. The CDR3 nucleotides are TGTGCCAGCAGTGGTCGGACAGGGACCGTGACCCAGTACTTC.

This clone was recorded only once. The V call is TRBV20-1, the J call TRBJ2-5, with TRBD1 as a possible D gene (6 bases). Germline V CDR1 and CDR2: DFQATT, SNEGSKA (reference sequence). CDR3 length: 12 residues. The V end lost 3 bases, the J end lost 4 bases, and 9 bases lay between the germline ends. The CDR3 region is CSASHRAETQYF. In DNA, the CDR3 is TGCAGTGCTAGTCACAGGGCAGAGACCCAGTACTTC.

As DNA, the CDR3 is TGTGCCACCAGCAGAGCGACCTCAAGTGGTGGAAACACCATATATTTT. Protein product: CATSRATSSGGNTIYF. V and J are TRBV15 and TRBJ1-3; D remains ambiguous. The germline V and J ends were trimmed by 1 base and 3 bases, with 13 bases remaining between them. Germline CDR1 reads LNHNV; CDR2 reads YYDKDF (reference sequence). This CDR3 has 16 amino acids.

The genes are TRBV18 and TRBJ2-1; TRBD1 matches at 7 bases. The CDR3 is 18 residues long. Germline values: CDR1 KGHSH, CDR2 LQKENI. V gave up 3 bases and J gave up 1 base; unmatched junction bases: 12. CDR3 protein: CASSPTRGQSGSYNEQFF. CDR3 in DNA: TGTGCCAGCTCACCGACTCGGGGACAGTCGGGGTCCTACAATGAGCAGTTCTTC.

The CDR3 DNA is TGCGCCAGGCAGTGGGCCAACTATGGCTACACCTTC. It encodes CARQWANYGYTF. This chain links TRBV10-1 with TRBJ1-2; D uncertain. The CDR3 consists of 12 residues. Germline CDR1 reads WNHNN; CDR2 reads SYGVQD (reference sequence). The germline V and J ends were trimmed by 9 bases and 2 bases, with 10 bases remaining between them.

The CDR3 region is CASNPWVGAKETQYF. The CDR3 region has the DNA TGCGCCAGCAACCCTTGGGTTGGGGCGAAAGAGACCCAGTACTTC. The J gene is TRBJ2-5, the V gene TRBV5-1; D might be TRBD1 (5 bases). Per germline, CDR1 SGHRS and CDR2 YFSETQ. V lost 6 bases to trimming and J lost 3 bases, with 18 bases between them. The CDR3 is 15 amino acids. The entire variable domain, with the rest obtained from reference TRBV5-1 and TRBJ2-5, is as follows: KAGVTQTPRYLIKTRGQQVTLSCSPISGHRSVSWYQQTPGQGLQFLFEYFSETQRNKGNFPGRFSGRQFSNSRSEMNVSTLELGDSALYLCASNPWVGAKETQYFGPGTRLLVL.

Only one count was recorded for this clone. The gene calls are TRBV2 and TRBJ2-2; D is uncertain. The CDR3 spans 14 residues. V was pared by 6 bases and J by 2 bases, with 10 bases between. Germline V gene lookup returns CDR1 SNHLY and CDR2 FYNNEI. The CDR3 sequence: CASRPDTNTGELFF. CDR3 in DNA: TGTGCCAGCAGACCCGACACTAACACCGGGGAGCTGTTTTTT.

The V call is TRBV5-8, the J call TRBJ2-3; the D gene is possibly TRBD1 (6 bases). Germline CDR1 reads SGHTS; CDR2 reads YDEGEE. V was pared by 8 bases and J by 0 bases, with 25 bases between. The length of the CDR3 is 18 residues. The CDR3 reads CASRPGTLITSSTDTQYF. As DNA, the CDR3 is TGTGCCAGTCGCCCAGGGACACTGATAACATCTAGCACAGATACGCAGTATTTT.

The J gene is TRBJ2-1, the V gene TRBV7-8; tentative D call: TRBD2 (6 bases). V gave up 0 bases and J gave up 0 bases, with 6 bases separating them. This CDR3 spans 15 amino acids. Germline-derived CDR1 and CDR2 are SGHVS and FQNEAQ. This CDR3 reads CASSLATSSYNEQFF. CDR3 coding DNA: TGTGCCAGCAGCTTAGCGACTAGCTCCTACAATGAGCAGTTCTTC.

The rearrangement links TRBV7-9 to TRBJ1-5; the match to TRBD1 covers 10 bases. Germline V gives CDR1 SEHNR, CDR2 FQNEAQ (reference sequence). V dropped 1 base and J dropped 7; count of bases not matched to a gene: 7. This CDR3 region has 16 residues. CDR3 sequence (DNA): TGTGCCAGCAGCTTAGGACAGGGGGCGAGAGGGCAGCCCCAGCATTTT. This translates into CASSLGQGARGQPQHF.

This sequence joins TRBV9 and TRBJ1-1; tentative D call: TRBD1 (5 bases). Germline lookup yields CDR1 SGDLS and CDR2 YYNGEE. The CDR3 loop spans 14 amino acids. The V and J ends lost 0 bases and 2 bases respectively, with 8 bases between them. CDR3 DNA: TGTGCCAGCAGCGTAGTAGACAGAAACACTGAAGCTTTCTTT. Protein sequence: CASSVVDRNTEAFF.

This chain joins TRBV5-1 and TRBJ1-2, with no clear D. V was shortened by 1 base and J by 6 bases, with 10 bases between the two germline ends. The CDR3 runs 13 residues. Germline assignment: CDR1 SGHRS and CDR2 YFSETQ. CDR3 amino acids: CASSLSLEDGYTF. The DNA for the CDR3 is TGCGCCAGCAGCTTGTCGCTCGAGGATGGCTACACCTTC.